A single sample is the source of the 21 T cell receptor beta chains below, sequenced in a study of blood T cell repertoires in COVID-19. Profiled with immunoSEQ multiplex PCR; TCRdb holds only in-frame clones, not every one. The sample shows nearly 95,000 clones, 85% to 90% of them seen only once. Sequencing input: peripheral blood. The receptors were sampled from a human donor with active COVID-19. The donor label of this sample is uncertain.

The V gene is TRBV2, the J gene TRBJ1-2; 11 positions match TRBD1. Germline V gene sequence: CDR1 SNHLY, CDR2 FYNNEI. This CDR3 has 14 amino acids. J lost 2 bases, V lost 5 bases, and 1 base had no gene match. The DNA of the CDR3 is TGTGCCAGCAGTCGGGACAGGGGGAACTATGGCTACACCTTC. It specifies CASSRDRGNYGYTF. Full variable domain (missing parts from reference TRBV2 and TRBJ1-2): EPEVTQTPSHQVTQMGQEVILRCVPISNHLYFYWYRQILGQKVEFLVSFYNNEISEKSEIFDDQFSVERPDGSNFTLKIRSTKLEDSAMYFCASSRDRGNYGYTFGSGTRLTVV.

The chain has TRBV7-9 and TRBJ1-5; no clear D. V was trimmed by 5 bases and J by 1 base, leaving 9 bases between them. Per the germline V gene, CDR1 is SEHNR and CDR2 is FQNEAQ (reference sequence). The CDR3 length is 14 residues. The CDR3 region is CASSLLGSNQPQHF. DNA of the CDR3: TGTGCCAGCAGCCTTCTGGGCAGCAATCAGCCCCAGCATTTT. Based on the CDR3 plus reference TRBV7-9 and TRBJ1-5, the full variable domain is DTGVSQNPRHKITKRGQNVTFRCDPISEHNRLYWYRQTLGQGPEFLTYFQNEAQLEKSRLLSDRFSAERPKGSFSTLEIQRTEQGDSAMYLCASSLLGSNQPQHFGDGTRLSIL.

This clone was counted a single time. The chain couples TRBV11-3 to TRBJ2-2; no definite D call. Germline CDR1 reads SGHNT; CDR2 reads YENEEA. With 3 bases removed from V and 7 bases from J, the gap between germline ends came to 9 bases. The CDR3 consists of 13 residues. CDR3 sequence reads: CASSLTGDGELFF. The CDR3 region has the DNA TGTGCCAGCAGCTTGACTGGTGACGGGGAGCTGTTTTTT.

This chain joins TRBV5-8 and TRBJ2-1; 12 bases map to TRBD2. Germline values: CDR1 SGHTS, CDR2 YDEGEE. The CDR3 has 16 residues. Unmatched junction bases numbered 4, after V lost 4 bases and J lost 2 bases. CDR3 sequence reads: CASSPGLAGTYNEQFF. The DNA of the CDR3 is TGTGCCAGCAGCCCCGGACTAGCGGGGACCTACAATGAGCAGTTCTTC.

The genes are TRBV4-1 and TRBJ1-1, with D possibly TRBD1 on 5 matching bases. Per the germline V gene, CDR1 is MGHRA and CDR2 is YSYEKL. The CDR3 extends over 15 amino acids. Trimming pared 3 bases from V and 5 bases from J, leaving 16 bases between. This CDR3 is CASSQGLLGGTEAFF. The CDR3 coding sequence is TGCGCCAGCAGCCAGGGGTTGCTGGGGGGGACTGAAGCTTTCTTT.

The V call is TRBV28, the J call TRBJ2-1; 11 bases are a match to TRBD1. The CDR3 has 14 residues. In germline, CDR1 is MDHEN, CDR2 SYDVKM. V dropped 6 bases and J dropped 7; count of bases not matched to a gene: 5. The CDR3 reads CASSRDRGLNEQFF. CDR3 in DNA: TGTGCCAGCAGCCGGGACAGGGGGTTGAATGAGCAGTTCTTC.

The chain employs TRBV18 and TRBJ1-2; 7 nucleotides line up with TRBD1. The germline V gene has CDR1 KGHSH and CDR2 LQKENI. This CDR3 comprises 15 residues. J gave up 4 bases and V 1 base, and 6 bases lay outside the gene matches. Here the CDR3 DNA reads TGTGCCAGCTCACCACAGGGGGCGCAGGGCTATGGCTACACCTTC. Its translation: CASSPQGAQGYGYTF.

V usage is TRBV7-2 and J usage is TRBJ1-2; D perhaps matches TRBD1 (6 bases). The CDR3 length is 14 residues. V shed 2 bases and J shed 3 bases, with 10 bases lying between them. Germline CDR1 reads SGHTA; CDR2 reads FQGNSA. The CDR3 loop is CASSLMAGDYGYTF. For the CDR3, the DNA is TGTGCCAGCAGCTTAATGGCAGGGGACTATGGCTACACCTTC.

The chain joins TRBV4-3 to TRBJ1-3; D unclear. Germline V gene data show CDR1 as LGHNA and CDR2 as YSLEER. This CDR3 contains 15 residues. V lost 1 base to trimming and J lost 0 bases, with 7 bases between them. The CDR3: CASSQGPDSGNTIYF. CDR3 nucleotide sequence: TGCGCCAGCAGCCAAGGGCCAGACTCTGGAAACACCATATATTTT.

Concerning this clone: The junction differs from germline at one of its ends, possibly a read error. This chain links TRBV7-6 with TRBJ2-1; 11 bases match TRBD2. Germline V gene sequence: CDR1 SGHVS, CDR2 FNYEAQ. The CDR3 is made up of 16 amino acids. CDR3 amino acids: CASSLVRTSGYSEQFF. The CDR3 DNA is TGTGCCAGCAGCTTAGTCCGGACTAGCGGGTACAGTGAGCAGTTCTTC.

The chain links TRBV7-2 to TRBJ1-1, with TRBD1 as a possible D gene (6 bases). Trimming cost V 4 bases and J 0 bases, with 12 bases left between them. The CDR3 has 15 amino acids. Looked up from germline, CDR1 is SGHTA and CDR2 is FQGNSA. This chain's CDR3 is CASSSAGAMNTEAFF. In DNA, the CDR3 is TGTGCCAGCAGCTCGGCGGGGGCTATGAACACTGAAGCTTTCTTT.

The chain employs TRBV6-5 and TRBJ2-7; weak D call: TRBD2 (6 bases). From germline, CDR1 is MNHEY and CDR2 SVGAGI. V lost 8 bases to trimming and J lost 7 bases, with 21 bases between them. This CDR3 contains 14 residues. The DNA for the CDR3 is TGTGCCAGCCAGCTTGACGGGACTGGGGGGGAGCAGTACTTC. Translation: CASQLDGTGGEQYF.

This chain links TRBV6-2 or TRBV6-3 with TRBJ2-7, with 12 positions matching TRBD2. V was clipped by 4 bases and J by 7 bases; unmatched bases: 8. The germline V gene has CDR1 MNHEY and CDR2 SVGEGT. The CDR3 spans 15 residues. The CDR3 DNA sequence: TGTGCCAGCAGTTCCACTAGCGGGGGGACGGTTGAGCAGTACTTC. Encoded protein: CASSSTSGGTVEQYF.

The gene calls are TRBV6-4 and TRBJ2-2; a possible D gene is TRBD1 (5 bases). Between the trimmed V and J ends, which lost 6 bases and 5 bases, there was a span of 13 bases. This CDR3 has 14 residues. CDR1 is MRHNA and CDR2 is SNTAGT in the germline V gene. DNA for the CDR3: TGTGCCAGCAGACACATTTCAGGGACCGGGGAGCTGTTTTTT. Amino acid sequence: CASRHISGTGELFF.

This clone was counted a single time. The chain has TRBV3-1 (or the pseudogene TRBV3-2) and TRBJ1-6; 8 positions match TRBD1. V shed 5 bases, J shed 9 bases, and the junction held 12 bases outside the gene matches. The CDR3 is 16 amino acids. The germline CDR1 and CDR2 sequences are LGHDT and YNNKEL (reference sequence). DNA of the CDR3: TGTGCCAGCAGCGAGCAGACAGGGGTTTGGCGTTCACCCCTCCACTTT. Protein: CASSEQTGVWRSPLHF.

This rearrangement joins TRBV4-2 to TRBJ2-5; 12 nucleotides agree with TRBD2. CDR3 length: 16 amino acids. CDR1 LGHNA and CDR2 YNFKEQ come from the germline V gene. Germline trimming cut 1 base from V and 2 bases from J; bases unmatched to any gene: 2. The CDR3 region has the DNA TGTGCCAGCAGCCAAGTCCTAGCGGGGGGGCAAGAGACCCAGTACTTC. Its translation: CASSQVLAGGQETQYF.

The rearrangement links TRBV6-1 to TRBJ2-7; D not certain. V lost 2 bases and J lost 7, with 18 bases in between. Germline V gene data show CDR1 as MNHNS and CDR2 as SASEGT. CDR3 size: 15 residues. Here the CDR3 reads CASSEYDGSYVEQYF. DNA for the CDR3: TGTGCCAGCAGTGAATACGACGGGTCCTACGTGGAGCAGTACTTC.

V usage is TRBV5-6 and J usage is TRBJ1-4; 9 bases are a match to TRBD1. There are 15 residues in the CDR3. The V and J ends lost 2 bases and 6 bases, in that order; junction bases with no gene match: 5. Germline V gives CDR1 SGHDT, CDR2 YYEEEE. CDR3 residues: CASSFYGTGYEKLFF. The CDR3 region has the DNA TGTGCCAGCAGCTTCTACGGGACAGGGTATGAAAAACTGTTTTTT.

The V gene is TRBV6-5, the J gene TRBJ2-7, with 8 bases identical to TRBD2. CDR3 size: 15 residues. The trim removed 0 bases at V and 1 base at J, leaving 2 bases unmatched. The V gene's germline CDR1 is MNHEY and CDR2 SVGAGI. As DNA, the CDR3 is TGTGCCAGCAGTTACTCCGGGGGGGTATCCTACGAGCAGTACTTC. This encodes CASSYSGGVSYEQYF.

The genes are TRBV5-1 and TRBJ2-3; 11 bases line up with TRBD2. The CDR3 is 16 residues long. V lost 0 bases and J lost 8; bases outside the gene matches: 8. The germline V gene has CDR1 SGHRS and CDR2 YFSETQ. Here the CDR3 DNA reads TGCGCCAGCAGCTTGGGTCTAGCGGGGGGATTGGGTACGCAGTATTTT. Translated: CASSLGLAGGLGTQYF.

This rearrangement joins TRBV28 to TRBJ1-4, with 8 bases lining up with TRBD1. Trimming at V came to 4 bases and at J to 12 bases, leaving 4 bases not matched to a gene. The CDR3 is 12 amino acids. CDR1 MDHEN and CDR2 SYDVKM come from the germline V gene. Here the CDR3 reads CASSSPGQELFF. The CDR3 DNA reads TGTGCCAGCAGTTCCCCGGGACAGGAACTGTTTTTT.